This entry describes one TCR beta chain. Antigen: not known. The data originate from a study of CD8 T cells in Susac syndrome. Whole-study results and caveats: In Susac syndrome, the CD4+ T cell repertoires did not show clonal expansion.

Trimming took 1 base from V and 7 from J, leaving 11 bases between them. This CDR3 contains 14 residues. Germline V gene sequence: CDR1 LGHNA, CDR2 YSLEER. Random hexamers were used to reverse transcribe an amount of roughly 0.5 to 1 ug RNA. Amplification of TCR beta CDR3 was carried out by immunoSEQ multiplex PCR, which covered 54 Vbeta and 13 Jbeta segments. TCRdb reprocessed the immunoSEQ multiplex PCR reads via MiXCR and lists one record per CDR3 protein. The table shows 150,000 or so distinct CDR3 sequences, with about 96% occurring only once. The TCR sequence derives from a human donor with Susac syndrome. J is TRBJ1-5 and V is TRBV4-3, with TRBD1 as a possible D gene (6 bases). Sequencing was done on a sample of CD4+ T cells from PBMCs. CDR3 loop: CASSQGQAGQPQHF. CDR3 in DNA: TGCGCCAGCAGCCAAGGACAGGCTGGGCAGCCCCAGCATTTT.